This T cell receptor beta chain was recorded in a study of shared clonotypes between healthy human individuals. General study points: Non-shared clonotypes displayed generation probabilities falling below those of clonotypes present in all four donors. A generally larger estimated richness was seen in naive subsets than in memory subsets.

The table came from immunoSEQ multiplex PCR; TCRdb's copy has only in-frame clones and leaves some out. The sample has about 2.3 million clones, 80% to 95% seen once. This clone was seen a single time. Its antigen is unidentified. Study donors comprised healthy, HIV-negative adults devoid of recent acute infection or vaccination. V trimming: 6 bases; J trimming: 7 bases; junction bases outside the gene matches: 9. The CDR3 spans 15 residues. Germline V gives CDR1 MNHEY, CDR2 SVGAGI. The specimen sequenced was naive CD4+ T cells from PBMCs. Regarding subset: CD45RA+ positively selected. The receptor was derived from a man between 18 and 35 years old in good health. Some clones in this sample may be carry-over from other donors' samples. V gene TRBV6-5 combines with J gene TRBJ1-6; 7 bases agree with TRBD1. DNA for the CDR3: TGTGCCAGCAGAATACAGGGGCGAGGGAATTCACCCCTCCACTTT. Its protein product is CASRIQGRGNSPLHF.